This TCR beta chain is from a study of cytomegalovirus exposure and HLA in healthy donors. Overall study results and limits: Excluded: some indistinguishable V segments such as TRBV6-2 and TRBV6-3. An analysis was carried out at a later point. It showed that HLA-associated TCR beta chains were more clonally expanded than equally common non-associated chains. One variant, a missense change in DCLRE1C, was linked in a later analysis to TCR beta V- and J-gene trimming.

The PCR was carried out with 60 Vbeta primers and 13 Jbeta primers. Authors' processing steps: Later work found approximately 80 million unique TCR beta chains, with about 10 million shared. TCRdb's copy holds only in-frame clones and misses some; the assay was immunoSEQ multiplex PCR. V, J and clone size reflect that table, while D and trimming were determined from the DNA. The sample contains 100,000 to 130,000 clones, 65% to 85% of which appear only once. The V end lost 0 bases, the J end lost 2 bases, and 13 bases lay between the germline ends. The CDR3 extends over 16 amino acids. The V gene's germline CDR1 is LGHNA and CDR2 YNFKEQ. Concerning this clone: Its cognate antigen is unknown.

Sequenced input: PBMCs. This clonotype was obtained from a man younger than 40 in good health and CMV-seronegative. The chain uses TRBV4-2 and TRBJ1-2; D call uncertain. The CDR3 is CASSQDPDGLNYGYTF. The DNA of the CDR3 is TGTGCCAGCAGCCAAGATCCAGACGGACTAAACTATGGCTACACCTTC.